This T cell receptor (beta chain) was sequenced in a study of blood T cell repertoires in COVID-19. Study overall: Acute and convalescent COVID-19 samples came from the United States, Italy and Spain.

Only in-frame clones appear in the TCRdb table, and some are missing; sequencing was by immunoSEQ multiplex PCR. This sample has under 500,000 clones; around 89% occur once, and the top ten carry about 4.3%. Trimming removed 5 bases from V and 4 bases from J; junction bases left unmatched: 6. The CDR3 covers 16 residues. Germline CDR1 is LNHDA and CDR2 is SQIVND (reference sequence). This TCR came from a woman aged 30 to 39 with acute or convalescent COVID-19. The V call is TRBV19, the J call TRBJ1-6; 9 positions agree with TRBD1. The source material was peripheral blood. CDR3 loop: CASSDRDRVYNSPLHF. Here the CDR3 DNA reads TGTGCCAGTAGTGACCGGGACAGGGTGTATAATTCACCCCTCCACTTT.